This passage covers 22 T cell receptor beta chains from one sample sequenced in a study of cytomegalovirus exposure and HLA in healthy donors. The PCR had 60 Vbeta and 13 Jbeta primers. Method: immunoSEQ multiplex PCR; TCRdb's copy keeps in-frame clones and lacks some. The sample records about 57,000 clones, over 60% being singletons. The sequenced sample consisted of PBMCs. All receptors derive from a man aged 30 to 39 in good health and CMV-seropositive.

The V call is TRBV7-2, the J call TRBJ1-1; weak D call: TRBD1 (6 bases). This CDR3 comprises 13 residues. V shed 5 bases and J shed 10 bases, with 17 bases lying between them. The V gene's germline CDR1 is SGHTA and CDR2 FQGNSA. In DNA, the CDR3 is TGTGCCAGCAGCCAAGAACCGGGACATGGAGCTTTCTTT. Protein product: CASSQEPGHGAFF.

This clone has a handful of counts. This chain connects TRBV18 to TRBJ1-5; TRBD1 is a possible D gene (5 bases). The CDR3 is 15 amino acids. Trimming took 6 bases from V and 0 from J, leaving 12 bases between them. Germline V CDR1 and CDR2: KGHSH, LQKENI. Here the CDR3 DNA reads TGTGCCAGCTCTCCCCAGGACATTAGCAATCAGCCCCAGCATTTT. Protein sequence: CASSPQDISNQPQHF.

This clone has just one count. The chain combines TRBV27 with TRBJ2-5, with 7 bases that match TRBD2. The trim removed 1 base at V and 4 bases at J, leaving 3 bases unmatched. Germline CDR1 MNHEY, CDR2 SMNVEV (reference sequence). This CDR3 contains 14 residues. In DNA, the CDR3 is TGTGCCAGCAGTTTATATCCTAGCGGAGAGACCCAGTACTTC. Translated: CASSLYPSGETQYF.

This chain uses TRBV4-1 with TRBJ1-5; a weak D match, TRBD1 (5 bases). Trimming cost V 0 bases and J 0 bases, with 15 bases left between them. The CDR3 has 18 residues. The germline V gene has CDR1 MGHRA and CDR2 YSYEKL. Written as DNA, the CDR3 is TGCGCCAGCAGCCAAGAGGGTTTGCGCGGGGGTAGCAATCAGCCCCAGCATTTT. Translating it yields CASSQEGLRGGSNQPQHF.

The CDR3 loop is CASSYLAGRETQYF. For the CDR3, the DNA is TGTGCCAGCAGTTACTTGGCGGGGAGGGAGACCCAGTACTTC. J is TRBJ2-5 and V is TRBV6-5; the D gene is possibly TRBD2 (6 bases). This CDR3 region has 14 residues. With 1 base removed from V and 5 bases from J, the gap between germline ends came to 11 bases. Germline CDR1 is MNHEY and CDR2 is SVGAGI.

The chain employs TRBV25-1 and TRBJ2-3, with 9 nucleotides matching TRBD2. V trimming: 1 base; J trimming: 1 base; junction bases outside the gene matches: 9. This CDR3 spans 18 amino acids. Germline V gene sequence: CDR1 MGHDK, CDR2 SYGVNS. CDR3 DNA: TGTGCCAGCAGTGAATTGGGTGGCGGGGGGGTCCGCACAGATACGCAGTATTTT. Its translation is CASSELGGGGVRTDTQYF. The full variable domain, with the rest looked up from reference TRBV25-1 and TRBJ2-3, is EADIYQTPRYLVIGTGKKITLECSQTMGHDKMYWYQQDPGMELHLIHYSYGVNSTEKGDLSSESTVSRIRTEHFPLTLESARPSHTSQYLCASSELGGGGVRTDTQYFGPGTRLTVL.

This sequence joins TRBV19 and TRBJ1-1; the D gene is possibly TRBD1 (5 bases). This CDR3 has 14 residues. V lost 7 bases, J lost 10 bases, and 22 bases lay in between. The germline V gene encodes CDR1 LNHDA and CDR2 SQIVND (reference sequence). The CDR3 is CASTPSRQGYGAFF. CDR3 nucleotides: TGTGCCAGTACCCCGTCCCGGCAGGGATATGGAGCTTTCTTT. The whole variable domain, filled in from reference TRBV19 and TRBJ1-1, reads DGGITQSPKYLFRKEGQNVTLSCEQNLNHDAMYWYRQDPGQGLRLIYYSQIVNDFQKGDIAEGYSVSREKKESFPLTVTSAQKNPTAFYLCASTPSRQGYGAFFGQGTRLTVV.

As for this clone: The same CDR3 is also encoded by other DNA sequences in this sample. This chain uses TRBV5-1 with TRBJ1-2; D not resolved. Trimming stripped 0 bases from V and 2 bases from J, with 5 bases between. CDR1 and CDR2 (germline): SGHRS, YFSETQ. CDR3 length: 13 residues. The CDR3: CASSLAGNYGYTF. The CDR3 DNA reads as TGCGCCAGCAGCTTGGCGGGGAACTATGGCTACACCTTC.

This clone was observed a handful of times. The genes are TRBV5-5 and TRBJ1-6; 8 bases agree with TRBD1. V lost 0 bases and J lost 0; bases outside the gene matches: 2. This CDR3 comprises 17 residues. Germline assignment: CDR1 SGHKS and CDR2 YYEKEE (reference sequence). The CDR3 bases are TGTGCCAGCAGCTTGGGGACAGGGAGCTCCTATAATTCACCCCTCCACTTT. Residues: CASSLGTGSSYNSPLHF.

The genes are TRBV19 and TRBJ1-1; D unresolved. Trimming removed 6 bases from V and 5 bases from J, with 16 bases in between. The CDR3 covers 14 residues. CDR1 is LNHDA and CDR2 is SQIVND in the germline V gene (reference sequence). The CDR3 coding sequence is TGTGCCAGTAGCCCCCGGGTCCGAGAGACTGAAGCTTTCTTT. This sequence encodes CASSPRVRETEAFF.

The chain employs TRBV15 and TRBJ1-5; D is perhaps TRBD1 (5 bases). The germline V gene has CDR1 LNHNV and CDR2 YYDKDF (reference sequence). The V end lost 0 bases, the J end lost 5 bases, and 11 bases lay between the germline ends. The CDR3 loop spans 15 amino acids. The CDR3 sequence: CATSRDQAGHQPQHF. CDR3 in DNA: TGTGCCACCAGCAGAGATCAGGCAGGGCATCAGCCCCAGCATTTT.

The chain combines TRBV5-1 with TRBJ1-3; TRBD1 might be the D (6 bases). The germline gives CDR1 SGHRS, CDR2 YFSETQ. The CDR3 spans 15 residues. Trimming removed 2 bases at V and 0 bases at J, with 9 bases between. The CDR3 loop reads CASSFEGVSGNTIYF. For the CDR3, the DNA is TGCGCCAGCAGCTTCGAGGGGGTCTCTGGAAACACCATATATTTT. Using reference TRBV5-1 and TRBJ1-3 for the parts outside the CDR3, the full variable domain is KAGVTQTPRYLIKTRGQQVTLSCSPISGHRSVSWYQQTPGQGLQFLFEYFSETQRNKGNFPGRFSGRQFSNSRSEMNVSTLELGDSALYLCASSFEGVSGNTIYFGEGSWLTVV.

This clone was counted between two and nine times. This sequence joins TRBV28 and TRBJ1-1; TRBD1 matches at 10 bases. CDR3 length: 16 residues. The germline CDR1 and CDR2 sequences are MDHEN and SYDVKM. J was trimmed by 1 base and V by 0 bases; bases with no gene match: 2. The CDR3 reads CASSLWGQGRNTEAFF. Here the CDR3 DNA reads TGTGCCAGCAGTTTATGGGGACAGGGGCGGAACACTGAAGCTTTCTTT.

V and J are TRBV9 and TRBJ2-7; TRBD1 matches 9 bases. This CDR3 is built from 17 residues. V lost 0 bases to trimming and J lost 1 base; unmatched junction nucleotides: 8. Germline V gives CDR1 SGDLS, CDR2 YYNGEE. The CDR3 sequence is CASSVGRTGDRSYEQYF. Here the CDR3 DNA reads TGTGCCAGCAGCGTAGGTAGGACAGGGGATAGATCCTACGAGCAGTACTTC.

The V and J genes are TRBV19 and TRBJ1-5; D is perhaps TRBD1 (6 bases). The CDR3 has 15 residues. Trimming cost V 3 bases and J 6 bases, with 15 bases left between them. Germline lookup yields CDR1 LNHDA and CDR2 SQIVND (reference sequence). The CDR3 reads CASSMAGGLAQPQHF. For the CDR3, the DNA is TGTGCCAGTAGTATGGCGGGGGGCCTGGCTCAGCCCCAGCATTTT.

This chain joins TRBV27 and TRBJ1-1; 7 bases are a match to TRBD1. This CDR3 region has 13 residues. Germline V gene data show CDR1 as MNHEY and CDR2 as SMNVEV (reference sequence). The junction had 10 bases not matched to a gene; V was cut back by 8 bases and J by 7 bases. Here the CDR3 reads CASGLRQGSEAFF. The CDR3 nucleotides read TGTGCCAGCGGCTTAAGACAGGGAAGTGAAGCTTTCTTT.

The V and J genes are TRBV27 and TRBJ1-6, with unresolved D. The CDR3 is 12 residues long. V dropped 6 bases and J dropped 7 bases, with 7 bases sitting between them. Germline V CDR1 and CDR2: MNHEY, SMNVEV (reference sequence). Written as DNA, the CDR3 is TGTGCCAGCAGCGAACGGAATTCACCCCTCCACTTT. Translation: CASSERNSPLHF.

The chain carries TRBV5-4 and TRBJ2-5, with TRBD1 as a possible D gene (5 bases). Trimming removed 1 base at V and 4 bases at J, with 8 bases between. Germline loops: CDR1 SGHNT, CDR2 YYREEE (reference sequence). There are 13 residues in the CDR3. The DNA of the CDR3 is TGTGCCAGCAGCTTGAGGACAAGAGAGACCCAGTACTTC. Its translation: CASSLRTRETQYF.

V is TRBV4-3 and J is TRBJ1-3, with TRBD1 as a possible D gene (6 bases). Germline-derived CDR1 and CDR2 are LGHNA and YSLEER. The length of the CDR3 is 16 residues. V dropped 3 bases and J dropped 4 bases, with 16 bases sitting between them. This CDR3 reads CASSHASGAEGNTIYF. DNA for the CDR3: TGCGCCAGCAGCCACGCTTCAGGGGCGGAGGGAAACACCATATATTTT.

The chain has TRBV29-1 and TRBJ2-5; the D gene is possibly TRBD2 (5 bases). The V end was cut by 5 bases, the J end by 4 bases, with 17 bases between. The CDR3 is 14 residues long. The germline gives CDR1 SQVTM, CDR2 ANQGSEA. The CDR3 bases are TGCAGCGTTTCCCTTGGCCGGGGAAGAGAGACCCAGTACTTC. It yields the protein CSVSLGRGRETQYF.

This sequence joins TRBV27 and TRBJ2-1, with 11 bases aligning to TRBD2. There are 17 residues in the CDR3. The ends lost 3 bases at V and 3 bases at J; junction bases unmatched: 7. Germline CDR1 reads MNHEY; CDR2 reads SMNVEV (reference sequence). This chain's CDR3 is CASSFSTSGGHYNEQFF. The CDR3 bases are TGTGCCAGCAGTTTCTCAACTAGCGGGGGACACTACAATGAGCAGTTCTTC.

J is TRBJ2-3 and V is TRBV30; no reliable D call. Between the trimmed V and J ends, which lost 2 bases and 4 bases, there was a span of 13 bases. Germline V gives CDR1 GTSNPN, CDR2 SVGIG (reference sequence). CDR3 size: 14 residues. The chain's CDR3 is CAWSHLVSPDTQYF. DNA of the CDR3: TGTGCCTGGAGTCATCTCGTTAGCCCAGATACGCAGTATTTT.